A selection of T cell receptor beta chains follows, all from one sample in a study of CD8+ T cells in alopecia areata. The assay was immunoSEQ multiplex PCR, and TCRdb's table has in-frame clones only and misses some. Of roughly 110,000 clones detected, 84% appear once; the ten largest clones hold around 25%. The source material was CD8+ T cells sorted from blood, sampled at week 24, from a patient treated with tofacitinib. These TCRs come from a human donor with alopecia areata. Each CDR3 is given without its conserved first and last residue.

j_call v_call cdr3_length cdr3_aa
TRBJ2-3 TRBV27 13 ASSLRGRSTDTQY
TRBJ2-7 TRBV7-9 14 ASSPPEGQGNYEQY
TRBJ1-1 TRBV7-9 13 ASSLISLRPTEAF
TRBJ2-7 TRBV6-5 11 ASTERGPGEQY
TRBJ2-1 TRBV7-8 10 ASSPTYNEQF
TRBJ1-1 TRBV6-5 13 ASSYSRGLNTEAF
TRBJ2-1 TRBV11-1 15 ASSAKAPTGGVREQF
TRBJ2-3 TRBV9 15 ASGSPIKSGGADTQY
TRBJ2-2 TRBV5-1 14 ASSLRLGASTGELF
TRBJ1-6 TRBV7-6 13 ASSLDPGDNSPLH
TRBJ1-2 TRBV6-1 15 ASSARGGETSFHGYT
TRBJ2-1 TRBV25-1 10 ASSELGREQF
TRBJ1-2 TRBV7-9 13 ASSPVGQGAPGYT
TRBJ2-7 TRBV4-3 12 ASSQGRLGYEQY
TRBJ2-1 TRBV16 10 ASSLRGNEQF
TRBJ1-6 TRBV7-8 16 ASSLEGGTVIYNSPLH
TRBJ2-3 TRBV5-1 13 ASSLEGVGTDTQY
TRBJ2-7 TRBV5-8 13 ASSFPLGRSYEQY
TRBJ1-1 TRBV29-1 9 SVDQGNEAF
TRBJ1-5 TRBV7-9 15 ASSSDRGYDSNQPQH
TRBJ2-3 TRBV10-2 13 ASSDLSRDPDTQY
TRBJ1-6 TRBV15 13 ATSRDLAGGQPLH
TRBJ2-6 TRBV7-6 12 ASSSLAGANVLT
TRBJ2-7 TRBV23-1 15 AAQGRDKSLRSYEQY
TRBJ2-1 TRBV27 13 ASSPTGGANNEQF
TRBJ2-3 TRBV2 10 YSGLASDTQY
TRBJ2-3 TRBV4-3 12 ASSQAPTTDTQY
TRBJ2-7 TRBV7-9 10 ASSLGGREQY